These 20 T cell receptor beta chains came from one sample sequenced in a study of blood T cell repertoires in COVID-19. Profiling relied on immunoSEQ multiplex PCR, and the TCRdb table lists in-frame clones only, not all of them. Found here are about 490,000 clones, approximately 83% of them singletons; the top ten hold under 4%. Sequenced: peripheral blood. The receptors come from a human donor in a cohort sampled during active COVID-19.

V gene TRBV6-5 combines with J gene TRBJ1-6, with D possibly being TRBD1 (6 bases). Per the germline V gene, CDR1 is MNHEY and CDR2 is SVGAGI. The CDR3 is 15 residues long. The V gene lost 5 bases and the J gene lost 6 bases, with 14 bases spanning the gap. CDR3 bases: TGTGCCAGCAGTCGAACAGGGCTGGTTAATTCACCCCTCCACTTT. This codes for CASSRTGLVNSPLHF.

CDR3 loop: CASSLAQGSGANVLTF. CDR3 bases: TGCGCCAGCAGCTTGGCTCAGGGGTCTGGGGCCAACGTCCTGACTTTC. The chain employs TRBV5-1 and TRBJ2-6; a possible D gene is TRBD1 (6 bases). Per germline, CDR1 SGHRS and CDR2 YFSETQ. This CDR3 spans 16 amino acids. Trimming took off 0 bases at V and 1 base at J, with 8 bases between the two ends.

This clone was found a few times. The chain couples TRBV28 to TRBJ1-4; 8 bases are a match to TRBD1. Trimming at V came to 5 bases and at J to 6 bases, leaving 11 bases not matched to a gene. The CDR3 has 16 amino acids. CDR1 is MDHEN, CDR2 SYDVKM, per germline. Written as DNA, the CDR3 is TGTGCCAGCAGTACCAGGACAGGGCAAGCTTATGAAAAACTGTTTTTT. It yields the protein CASSTRTGQAYEKLFF.

The chain couples TRBV19 to TRBJ1-5; D gene ambiguous. The V end was cut by 3 bases, the J end by 7 bases, with 7 bases between. The V gene's germline CDR1 is LNHDA and CDR2 SQIVND (reference sequence). The CDR3 is 12 amino acids. CDR3 sequence (DNA): TGTGCCAGTAGTATTGCGGAACAGCCCCAGCATTTT. Translation gives CASSIAEQPQHF.

The chain recombines TRBV3-1 (or the pseudogene TRBV3-2) with TRBJ2-1; 10 positions agree with TRBD2. CDR1 and CDR2 (germline): LGHDT, YNNKEL (reference sequence). Trimming removed 4 bases from V and 8 bases from J; junction bases left unmatched: 14. The CDR3 is made up of 17 amino acids. The CDR3 coding sequence is TGTGCCAGCAGCCTCCCCCTACTAGCGGGAATCGGCGATGAGCAGTTCTTC. Protein product: CASSLPLLAGIGDEQFF.

This rearrangement joins TRBV11-2 to TRBJ1-4; D possibly corresponds to TRBD1 (5 bases). Trimming removed 0 bases at V and 17 bases at J, with 16 bases between. Germline CDR1 is SGHAT and CDR2 is FQNNGV. This CDR3 is 13 amino acids long. The CDR3 reads CASSLDGIGAFFF. The CDR3 DNA reads as TGTGCCAGCAGCTTAGATGGAATAGGGGCTTTCTTTTTT.

This chain links TRBV27 with TRBJ1-4, with D unclear. CDR1 is MNHEY and CDR2 is SMNVEV in the germline V gene (reference sequence). CDR3 length: 15 amino acids. The V end lost 7 bases, the J end lost 0 bases, and 12 bases lay between the germline ends. This CDR3 is CASTRRGATNEKLFF. CDR3 DNA: TGTGCCAGCACGCGCCGAGGCGCAACTAATGAAAAACTGTTTTTT. Full variable domain (rest looked up from reference TRBV27 and TRBJ1-4): EAQVTQNPRYLITVTGKKLTVTCSQNMNHEYMSWYRQDPGLGLRQIYYSMNVEVTDKGDVPEGYKVSRKEKRNFPLILESPSPNQTSLYFCASTRRGATNEKLFFGSGTQLSVL.

The V and J genes are TRBV12-3 or TRBV12-4 and TRBJ2-7, with D uncertain. CDR3 size: 11 residues. Trimming took 6 bases from V and 7 from J, leaving 10 bases between them. DNA for the CDR3: TGTGCCAGCAGCCAACTTTGGGAGCAGTACTTC. Translation: CASSQLWEQYF.

This chain links TRBV19 with TRBJ2-7; 9 bases agree with TRBD1. Trimming removed 4 bases from V and 7 bases from J; junction bases left unmatched: 5. From germline, CDR1 is LNHDA and CDR2 SQIVND (reference sequence). This CDR3 comprises 13 residues. The CDR3 DNA follows: TGTGCCAGTAGTACCACAGGGGGCCTAGAGCAGTACTTC. Its protein product is CASSTTGGLEQYF.

This clone was counted only a few times. The J gene is TRBJ1-2, the V gene TRBV5-5; D remains unclear. Trimming left V 0 bases short and J 0 bases short, with 6 bases between. In germline, CDR1 is SGHKS, CDR2 YYEKEE (reference sequence). This CDR3 spans 14 amino acids. The CDR3, as DNA: TGTGCCAGCAGCTTGGAACCTACTAACTATGGCTACACCTTC. Amino acid sequence: CASSLEPTNYGYTF. Full variable domain (outside the CDR3, taken from reference TRBV5-5 and TRBJ1-2): DAGVTQSPTHLIKTRGQQVTLRCSPISGHKSVSWYQQVLGQGPQFIFQYYEKEERGRGNFPDRFSARQFPNYSSELNVNALLLGDSALYLCASSLEPTNYGYTFGSGTRLTVV.

This chain uses TRBV13 with TRBJ2-3; no firm D call. Germline-derived CDR1 and CDR2 are PRHDT and FYEKMQ (reference sequence). The CDR3 length is 15 residues. The V end lost 6 bases, the J end lost 2 bases, and 15 bases lay between the germline ends. The CDR3 spells CASRSAALFTDTQYF. The CDR3 DNA reads as TGTGCCAGCAGAAGCGCAGCTTTATTCACAGATACGCAGTATTTT.

Turning to this clone: This sample also contains other DNA sequences that code for the same CDR3. The chain combines TRBV5-1 with TRBJ2-2; no definite D call. There are 15 residues in the CDR3. The germline V and J ends were trimmed by 0 bases and 1 base, with 7 bases remaining between them. Germline CDR1 SGHRS, CDR2 YFSETQ. CDR3 sequence reads: CASSLAGGNTGELFF. CDR3 nucleotide sequence: TGCGCCAGCAGCTTGGCCGGCGGGAACACCGGGGAGCTGTTTTTT.

This chain uses TRBV11-2 with TRBJ1-1; D might be TRBD1 (6 bases). CDR3 length equals 16 residues. V lost 5 bases and J lost 1, with 17 bases in between. The germline V gene has CDR1 SGHAT and CDR2 FQNNGV. CDR3 DNA sequence: TGTGCCAGCAGCCAAAGGGTGCGGACAGAGAACACTGAAGCTTTCTTT. This sequence encodes CASSQRVRTENTEAFF.

This clone was detected only a few times. This rearrangement joins TRBV2 to TRBJ1-5; D may be TRBD1 (5 bases). The CDR3 has 15 residues. V shed 2 bases and J shed 2 bases, with 10 bases lying between them. The germline V gene encodes CDR1 SNHLY and CDR2 FYNNEI. The CDR3 here is CASSERTGGNQPQHF. Here the CDR3 DNA reads TGTGCCAGCAGTGAAAGAACAGGCGGCAATCAGCCCCAGCATTTT.

The J gene is TRBJ1-2, the V gene TRBV19, with 7 bases matching TRBD1. Germline V gene sequence: CDR1 LNHDA, CDR2 SQIVND (reference sequence). This CDR3 region has 12 residues. The trim removed 4 bases at V and 5 bases at J, leaving 1 base unmatched. Here the CDR3 reads CASSTTGYGYTF. The CDR3 nucleotides read TGTGCCAGTAGTACGACAGGGTATGGCTACACCTTC.

This clone was seen more than once but under ten times. The chain joins TRBV30 to TRBJ1-5, with 8 bases fitting TRBD1. J lost 4 bases, V lost 3 bases, and 8 bases had no gene match. The CDR3 contains 15 residues. The germline CDR1 and CDR2 sequences are GTSNPN and SVGIG (reference sequence). This CDR3 reads CAWRIKGQGNQPQHF. CDR3 bases: TGTGCCTGGAGGATAAAAGGACAGGGTAATCAGCCCCAGCATTTT.

The chain links TRBV19 to TRBJ2-7, with 7 bases aligning to TRBD2. The germline V gene encodes CDR1 LNHDA and CDR2 SQIVND (reference sequence). With 3 bases clipped from V and 6 bases from J, the junction kept 8 bases outside the gene matches. The CDR3 has 14 residues. CDR3 loop: CASSIGGPGGEQYF. As DNA, the CDR3 is TGTGCCAGTAGTATCGGAGGGCCGGGAGGCGAGCAGTACTTC.

This clone was seen a few times. The chain links TRBV12-5 to TRBJ2-1; 11 bases align to TRBD1. The V and J ends lost 7 bases and 5 bases, in that order; junction bases with no gene match: 10. There are 16 residues in the CDR3. The germline CDR1 and CDR2 sequences are LGHNT and FRNRAP. As DNA, the CDR3 is TGTGCTAGTGCCATGGGACAGGGGGGAGAGAACAATGAGCAGTTCTTC. It encodes CASAMGQGGENNEQFF.

This clone was counted a single time. This rearrangement joins TRBV6-2 or TRBV6-3 to TRBJ2-7, with TRBD2 identical over 8 bases. J gave up 3 bases and V 6 bases, and 22 bases lay outside the gene matches. The CDR3 has 19 amino acids. Germline CDR1 MNHEY, CDR2 SVGEGT. The CDR3 region is CASRYTSGSAGARFYEQYF. DNA for the CDR3: TGTGCCAGCAGATACACGAGCGGGAGTGCGGGCGCCCGCTTCTACGAGCAGTACTTC.

The J gene is TRBJ2-4, the V gene TRBV6-5; D not resolved. Per germline, CDR1 MNHEY and CDR2 SVGAGI. V was shortened by 9 bases and J by 5 bases, with 14 bases between the two germline ends. The CDR3 totals 13 residues. The CDR3 here is CASRVGRENIQYF. The DNA for the CDR3 is TGTGCCAGTAGAGTGGGCCGAGAAAACATTCAGTACTTC.